A single T cell receptor (beta chain) is shown here with its context. Here immunoSEQ multiplex PCR was the method, and the copy in TCRdb shows in-frame clones only, minus some. This repertoire shows a few thousand clones, around 80% found once; its top ten account for roughly 30%. V dropped 0 bases and J dropped 5 bases, with 6 bases sitting between them. The CDR3 sequence is 13 residues long. CDR1 is SGHVS and CDR2 is FQNEAQ in the germline V gene. This sample was taken from a study of hypomethylating agent response in myelodysplastic syndrome. This sequence joins TRBV7-8 and TRBJ2-3; D remains unclear. The sequence derives from a human donor with myelodysplastic syndrome. Sequenced material: bone marrow, taken before or after starting hypomethylating agent treatment for myelodysplastic syndrome (not recorded which). As DNA, the CDR3 is TGTGCCAGCAGCTTAGCGCAGAGAGATACGCAGTATTTT. Residues: CASSLAQRDTQYF.